The rows below give T cell receptor beta chains drawn from one sample of a study of cytomegalovirus exposure and HLA in healthy donors. Sequencing used immunoSEQ multiplex PCR; TCRdb keeps in-frame clones, though not all of them. This repertoire shows more than 150,000 clones, roughly four fifths found once; its top ten account for approximately 2%. The sequencing input was PBMCs. These receptor sequences come from a young woman in good health and CMV-seropositive. The CDR3 runs from the conserved cysteine through the conserved F or W. The order of the fields is V gene, J gene, CDR3 length, clone size, D gene, CDR3 protein, CDR3 DNA. The D gene is left open where the match is weak. The size field is filled for only some rows; it gives once, few, many or a size class.

>TRBV6-5|TRBJ1-2|13|few|TRBD1
CASSLQGPYGYTF
TGTGCCAGCAGTCTACAGGGGCCCTATGGCTACACCTTC
>TRBV28|TRBJ2-5|15|-|TRBD1
CASSLLRQGPETQYF
TGTGCCAGCAGTTTATTAAGACAGGGTCCGGAGACCCAGTACTTC
>TRBV7-9|TRBJ1-2|15|-|TRBD1
CASSKSTGESYGYTF
TGTGCCAGCAGCAAATCGACAGGGGAGAGCTATGGCTACACCTTC
>TRBV27|TRBJ1-1|13|few|-
CASSLFIYTEAFF
TGTGCCAGCAGTTTATTTATATACACTGAAGCTTTCTTT
>TRBV11-3|TRBJ1-1|14|-|-
CASSLAPGVPEAFF
TGTGCCAGCAGCTTAGCCCCGGGGGTTCCTGAAGCTTTCTTT
>TRBV2|TRBJ2-5|10|-|-
CASSSETQYF
TGTGCCAGCAGCTCAGAGACCCAGTACTTC
>TRBV4-3|TRBJ2-1|18|once|-
CASSQSPAGDSSYNEQFF
TGCGCCAGCAGCCAGAGTCCAGCGGGCGATAGCTCCTACAATGAGCAGTTCTTC
>TRBV5-4|TRBJ2-5|13|-|-
CASSLRLDQTQYF
TGTGCCAGCAGCCTCCGACTAGATCAGACCCAGTACTTC
>TRBV6-5|TRBJ1-1|14|-|-
CASSEGRELLQAFF
TGTGCCAGCAGTGAAGGGAGGGAACTCCTTCAAGCTTTCTTT
>TRBV11-2|TRBJ2-2|14|once|TRBD1
CASSYQQGPGELFF
TGTGCCAGCAGCTACCAACAGGGGCCCGGGGAGCTGTTTTTT
>TRBV6-1|TRBJ2-1|14|-|TRBD2
CASRNVGRIDEQFF
TGTGCCAGCCGGAATGTCGGGAGGATAGATGAGCAGTTCTTC
>TRBV6-5|TRBJ1-6|15|-|TRBD1
CASSPNGQGLSPLHF
TGTGCCAGCAGCCCTAATGGACAGGGGTTATCACCCCTCCACTTT
>TRBV6-5|TRBJ2-5|15|-|TRBD2
CASSYGGGFRETQYF
TGTGCCAGCAGTTACGGCGGGGGGTTCAGAGAGACCCAGTACTTC
>TRBV28|TRBJ1-6|14|few|-
CASSLTGYNSPLHF
TGTGCCAGCAGTCTTACAGGGTATAATTCACCCCTCCACTTT
>TRBV7-2|TRBJ1-1|19|-|TRBD1
CASSLVRFTGGRMNTEAFF
TGTGCCAGCAGCTTAGTGAGGTTCACAGGGGGCCGGATGAACACTGAAGCTTTCTTT
>TRBV7-2|TRBJ1-4|15|-|TRBD1
CASSQNRGGNEKLFF
TGTGCCAGCAGCCAGAATCGAGGGGGCAATGAAAAACTGTTTTTT
>TRBV14|TRBJ1-4|15|-|-
CASSQVGGLSEKLFF
TGTGCCAGCAGCCAAGTTGGCGGATTGAGCGAAAAACTGTTTTTT
>TRBV4-3|TRBJ1-1|14|-|TRBD1
CASSQGQGNTEAFF
TGCGCCAGCAGCCAGGGACAGGGGAACACTGAAGCTTTCTTT